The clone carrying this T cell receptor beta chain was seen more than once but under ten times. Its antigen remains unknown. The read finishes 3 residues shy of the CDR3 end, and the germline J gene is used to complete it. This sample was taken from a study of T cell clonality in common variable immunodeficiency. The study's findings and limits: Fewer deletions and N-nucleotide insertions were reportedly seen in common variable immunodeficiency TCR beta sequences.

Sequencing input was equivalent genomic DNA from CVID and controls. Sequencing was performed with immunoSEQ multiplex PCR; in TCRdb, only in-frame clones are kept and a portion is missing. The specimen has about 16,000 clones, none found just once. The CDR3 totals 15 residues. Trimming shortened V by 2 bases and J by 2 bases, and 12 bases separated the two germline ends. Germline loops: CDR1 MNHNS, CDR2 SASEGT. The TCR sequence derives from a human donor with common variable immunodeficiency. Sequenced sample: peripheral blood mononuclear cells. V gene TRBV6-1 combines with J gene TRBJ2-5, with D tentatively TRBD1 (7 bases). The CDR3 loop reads CASSERQGGQETQYF. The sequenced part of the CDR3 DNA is TGTGCCAGCAGTGAAAGACAGGGAGGTCAAGAGACC.